The rows below give T cell receptor beta chains drawn from one sample of a study of blood T cells in healthy people across ages. Each CDR3 protein gets one entry after TCRdb re-called the 5' RACE reads with MiXCR. This sample has about 290,000 distinct CDR3 sequences, with 27% found just once. The sample consisted of blood. All receptors come from a woman aged 70 to 79 in good health. The conserved cysteine and the conserved F or W are not part of the CDR3 here. D genes are given only for firm matches.

V gene: TRBV7-9; D gene: TRBD1; CDR3 protein: ASSPRTGVVMNTEAF
V gene: TRBV29-1; D gene: -; CDR3 protein: SVSRGFEGYT
V gene: TRBV2; D gene: -; CDR3 protein: ASSHTGIRETQY
V gene: TRBV3-1; D gene: TRBD1; CDR3 protein: ASSQVVRTGDGYT
V gene: TRBV19; D gene: TRBD2; CDR3 protein: ASSRTSGVRTYNEQF
V gene: TRBV28; D gene: TRBD2; CDR3 protein: ASSRRGGAEKETQY
V gene: TRBV7-8; D gene: -; CDR3 protein: ASSDEIRNTEAF
V gene: TRBV25-1; D gene: -; CDR3 protein: ASGRRGETQY
V gene: TRBV7-2; D gene: -; CDR3 protein: ASSLKQGSNEKLF
V gene: TRBV29-1; D gene: -; CDR3 protein: SASLGVAKNIQY
V gene: TRBV28; D gene: -; CDR3 protein: ASSRGGTDTQY
V gene: TRBV18; D gene: -; CDR3 protein: ASSPTDNYGYT
V gene: TRBV7-8; D gene: -; CDR3 protein: ASSPHSRSTYEQY
V gene: TRBV29-1; D gene: -; CDR3 protein: SVENRERNNEQF
V gene: TRBV24-1; D gene: -; CDR3 protein: ATSEHQGANTNVLT
V gene: TRBV5-1; D gene: TRBD2; CDR3 protein: ASSRGLAGVAGGDEQF
V gene: TRBV11-2; D gene: TRBD2; CDR3 protein: ASSLRSGGRNEQF
V gene: TRBV5-1; D gene: TRBD2; CDR3 protein: ASRGTTSSYNEQF
V gene: TRBV29-1; D gene: -; CDR3 protein: SGETQY
V gene: TRBV3-1; D gene: TRBD2; CDR3 protein: ASSHTGGEQF
V gene: TRBV4-1; D gene: -; CDR3 protein: ASSQEGGGKEKLF
V gene: TRBV29-1; D gene: TRBD2; CDR3 protein: SVEGLAGASYEQY
V gene: TRBV24-1; D gene: TRBD2; CDR3 protein: AASDRTSYNEQF
V gene: TRBV20-1; D gene: -; CDR3 protein: SAPSDASNYGYT
V gene: TRBV20-1; D gene: TRBD2; CDR3 protein: SARIASGTVEQY
V gene: TRBV28; D gene: -; CDR3 protein: ASSGGVVEYSSYEQY
V gene: TRBV20-1; D gene: TRBD1; CDR3 protein: SGDRGMETQY
V gene: TRBV9; D gene: TRBD2; CDR3 protein: ASSVDGSGTQETQY
V gene: TRBV5-1; D gene: -; CDR3 protein: ASSLDFPGDYYEQY
V gene: TRBV20-1; D gene: -; CDR3 protein: SARDWQETQY
V gene: TRBV5-1; D gene: -; CDR3 protein: ASSLDPGSDYGYT
V gene: TRBV20-1; D gene: -; CDR3 protein: SAQGGETQY
V gene: TRBV7-2; D gene: TRBD2; CDR3 protein: ASSPTSGSYTGELF
V gene: TRBV12-3/TRBV12-4; D gene: TRBD2; CDR3 protein: ASTVSLAAYQETQY
V gene: TRBV28; D gene: TRBD1; CDR3 protein: ASSPSTGGAYEQY